Below, 7 T cell receptor beta chains from the same sample are listed, as sequenced in a study of regulatory T cells in long-lasting Graves disease. Library construction for TCR beta used iRepertoire HTBI primers and Arm-PCR of CDR3 regions. TCRdb analysed the multiplex PCR reads with MiXCR anew, one entry per CDR3 protein. The table has hundreds of thousands of distinct CDR3 sequences, around a fifth seen once; the top ten hold roughly 6.9%. Specified time point: persistent/refractory GD, antithyroid drugs over 5 years with positive TRAb. Generation of the TCR library employed RNA extracted from PBMCs. The specimen comprised peripheral blood mononuclear cells (PBMCs), sampled when the disease was refractory, from a patient treated with antithyroid drugs. These receptors originate from a female donor with Graves disease.

The table lists this clonotype with many counts. This chain joins TRBV7-6 and TRBJ1-2; 7 nucleotides agree with TRBD1. This CDR3 has 13 residues. The V gene's germline CDR1 is SGHVS and CDR2 FNYEAQ. V dropped 5 bases and J dropped 8; count of bases not matched to a gene: 8. In nucleotides, the CDR3 is TGTGCCAGCAGCCCGGGGACAGAACGAGGCTACACCTTC. This gives the protein CASSPGTERGYTF.

The CDR3 sequence is CASSQAGTRVAYEQYF. The CDR3 bases are TGCGCCAGCAGCCAGGCCGGGACACGGGTCGCCTACGAGCAGTACTTC. The chain links TRBV4-1 to TRBJ2-7, with D tentatively TRBD1 (6 bases). The CDR3 is made up of 16 amino acids. V was clipped by 3 bases and J by 2 bases, with 17 bases between them. Germline lookup yields CDR1 MGHRA and CDR2 YSYEKL.

The rearrangement uses TRBV7-9 and TRBJ1-3; a weak D match, TRBD1 (6 bases). The CDR3 runs to 16 residues. The germline V gene has CDR1 SEHNR and CDR2 FQNEAQ (reference sequence). Trimming left V 5 bases short and J 8 bases short, with 22 bases between. The CDR3 region is CASSLRGGGDLDTIYF. The CDR3 nucleotides are TGTGCCAGCAGCCTCCGGGGGGGGGGCGACCTGGACACCATATATTTT.

The table lists this clonotype with a few counts. This chain connects TRBV6-1 to TRBJ1-5, with 7 bases lining up with TRBD1. This CDR3 has 14 residues. Germline trimming cut 6 bases from V and 5 bases from J; bases unmatched to any gene: 7. Germline CDR1 and CDR2: MNHNS and SASEGT. The CDR3 protein is CASSPGQSYQPQHF. CDR3 sequence (DNA): TGTGCCAGCAGCCCGGGACAGTCCTATCAGCCCCAGCATTTT.

The rearrangement links TRBV12-3 or TRBV12-4 to TRBJ2-1, with 8 bases identical to TRBD2. CDR3 length: 16 residues. Trimming at V came to 5 bases and at J to 0 bases, leaving 6 bases not matched to a gene. CDR3: CASSPPAGVSYNEQFF. DNA of the CDR3: TGTGCCAGCAGTCCGCCAGCGGGGGTCTCCTACAATGAGCAGTTCTTC.

This clonotype was seen repeatedly, ten times or more. The chain links TRBV12-3 or TRBV12-4 to TRBJ2-2, with TRBD2 as a possible D gene (6 bases). The V end lost 6 bases, the J end lost 2 bases, and 10 bases lay between the germline ends. CDR3 length: 14 amino acids. In nucleotides, the CDR3 is TGTGCCAGCAGAATTAGCGGAAACACCGGGGAGCTGTTTTTT. Translating it yields CASRISGNTGELFF.

The gene calls are TRBV29-1 and TRBJ1-1; D gene uncertain. CDR3 length: 11 residues. Per the germline V gene, CDR1 is SQVTM and CDR2 is ANQGSEA. Trimming took off 0 bases at V and 10 bases at J, with 9 bases between the two ends. The CDR3, as DNA: TGCAGCGTTGAAGAATTACAAATAGCTTTCTTT. Protein sequence: CSVEELQIAFF.